The clone carrying this T cell receptor beta chain has only one observation. The treatment denotes: preoperative locoregional IRX-2 cytokine immunotherapy. This phase Ib study tested locoregional IRX-2 cytokine immunotherapy given before surgery. The sample is drawn from a study of preoperative IRX-2 immunotherapy in early breast cancer. Data came from immunoSEQ multiplex PCR; TCRdb stores just in-frame clones and leaves some out. The table has around 35,000 clones, nearly 95% seen once. Germline lookup yields CDR1 SGHDN and CDR2 FVKESK. Between the trimmed V and J ends, which lost 0 bases and 6 bases, there was a span of 17 bases. The CDR3 runs 16 residues.

The chain employs TRBV14 and TRBJ1-2; D remains unclear. Sample collection was performed from a patient treated with IRX-2 immunotherapy. The sequence was obtained from a human donor with breast cancer. The chain's CDR3 is CASSQDTRGFGNGYTF. The CDR3 nucleotides read TGTGCCAGCAGCCAAGATACCAGAGGATTTGGGAATGGCTACACCTTC. The whole variable domain, remainder taken from reference TRBV14 and TRBJ1-2, is EAGVTQFPSHSVIEKGQTVTLRCDPISGHDNLYWYRRVMGKEIKFLLHFVKESKQDESGMPNNRFLAERTGGTYSTLKVQPAELEDSGVYFCASSQDTRGFGNGYTFGSGTRLTVV.